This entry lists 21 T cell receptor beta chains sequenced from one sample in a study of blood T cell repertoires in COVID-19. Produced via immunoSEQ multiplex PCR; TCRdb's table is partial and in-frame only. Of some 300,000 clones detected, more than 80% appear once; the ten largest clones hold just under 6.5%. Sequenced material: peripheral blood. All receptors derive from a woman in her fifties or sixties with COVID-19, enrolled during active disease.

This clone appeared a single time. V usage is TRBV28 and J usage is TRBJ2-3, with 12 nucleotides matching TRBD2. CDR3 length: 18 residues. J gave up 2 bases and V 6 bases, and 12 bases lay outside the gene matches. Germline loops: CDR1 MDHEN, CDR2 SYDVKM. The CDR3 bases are TGTGCCAGCAGACACGGGACTAGCGGGTGGGGAGCCACAGATACGCAGTATTTT. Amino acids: CASRHGTSGWGATDTQYF.

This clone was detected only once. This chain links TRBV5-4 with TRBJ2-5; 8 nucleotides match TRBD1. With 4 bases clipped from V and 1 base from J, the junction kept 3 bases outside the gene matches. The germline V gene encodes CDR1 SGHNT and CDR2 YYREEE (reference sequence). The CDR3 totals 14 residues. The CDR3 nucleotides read TGTGCCAGCAGCGAGACAGGGGCCCAAGAGACCCAGTACTTC. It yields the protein CASSETGAQETQYF.

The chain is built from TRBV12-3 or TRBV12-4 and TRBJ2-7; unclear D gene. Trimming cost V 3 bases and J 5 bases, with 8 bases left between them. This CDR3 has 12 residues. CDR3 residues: CASSLFADEQYF. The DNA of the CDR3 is TGTGCCAGCAGTTTGTTTGCGGACGAGCAGTACTTC.

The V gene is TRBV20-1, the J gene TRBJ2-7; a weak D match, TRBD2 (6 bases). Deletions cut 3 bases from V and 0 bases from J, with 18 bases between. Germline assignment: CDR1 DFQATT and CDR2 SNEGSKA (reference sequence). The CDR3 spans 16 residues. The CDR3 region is CSASEPGTQSSYEQYF. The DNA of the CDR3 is TGCAGTGCTAGTGAACCCGGGACTCAGAGCTCCTACGAGCAGTACTTC.

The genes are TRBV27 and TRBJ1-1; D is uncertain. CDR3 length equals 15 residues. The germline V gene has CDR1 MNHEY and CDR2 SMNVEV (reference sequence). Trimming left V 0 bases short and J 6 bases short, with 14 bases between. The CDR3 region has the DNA TGTGCCAGCAGTTTATCGTCGGCCCATGAGGCTGAAGCTTTCTTT. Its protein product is CASSLSSAHEAEAFF.

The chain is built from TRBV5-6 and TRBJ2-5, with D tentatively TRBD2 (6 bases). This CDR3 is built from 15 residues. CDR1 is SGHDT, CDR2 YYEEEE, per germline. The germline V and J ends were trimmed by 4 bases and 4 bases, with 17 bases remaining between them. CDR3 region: CASSHGAGMAETQYF. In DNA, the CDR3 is TGTGCCAGCAGCCACGGGGCGGGAATGGCAGAGACCCAGTACTTC.

Written as DNA, the CDR3 is TGTGCCACCAGTGATTCTAGGACTAGCGGGAGTGTGTCGGAGACCCAGTACTTC. This encodes CATSDSRTSGSVSETQYF. The V call is TRBV24-1, the J call TRBJ2-5; 13 bases agree with TRBD2. The CDR3 extends over 18 amino acids. Germline trimming cut 2 bases from V and 5 bases from J; bases unmatched to any gene: 10. From germline, CDR1 is KGHDR and CDR2 SFDVKD.

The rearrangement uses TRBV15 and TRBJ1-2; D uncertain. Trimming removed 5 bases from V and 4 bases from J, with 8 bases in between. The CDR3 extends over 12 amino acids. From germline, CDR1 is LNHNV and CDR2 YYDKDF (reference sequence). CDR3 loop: CATSPSSYGYTF. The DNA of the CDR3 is TGTGCCACCAGCCCCTCGTCCTATGGCTACACCTTC.

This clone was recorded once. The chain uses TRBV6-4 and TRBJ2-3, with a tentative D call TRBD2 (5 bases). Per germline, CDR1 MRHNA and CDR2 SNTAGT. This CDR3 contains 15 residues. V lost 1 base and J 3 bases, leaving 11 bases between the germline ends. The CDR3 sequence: CASSDYPGKTDTQYF. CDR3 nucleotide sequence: TGTGCCAGCAGTGACTATCCCGGGAAAACAGATACGCAGTATTTT.

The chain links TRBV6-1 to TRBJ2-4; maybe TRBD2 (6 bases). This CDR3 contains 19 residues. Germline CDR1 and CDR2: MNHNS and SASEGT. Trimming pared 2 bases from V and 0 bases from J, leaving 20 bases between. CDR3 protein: CASSERQLGGILAKNIQYF. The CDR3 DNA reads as TGTGCCAGCAGTGAACGTCAGCTAGGAGGGATCCTAGCCAAAAACATTCAGTACTTC.

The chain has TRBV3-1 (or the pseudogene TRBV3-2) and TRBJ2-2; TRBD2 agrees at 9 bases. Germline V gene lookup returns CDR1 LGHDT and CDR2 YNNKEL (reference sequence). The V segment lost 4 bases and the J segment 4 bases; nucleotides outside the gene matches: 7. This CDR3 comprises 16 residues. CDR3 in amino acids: CASSPLAGVSTGELFF. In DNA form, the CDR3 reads TGTGCCAGCAGCCCCTTAGCGGGAGTAAGCACCGGGGAGCTGTTTTTT.

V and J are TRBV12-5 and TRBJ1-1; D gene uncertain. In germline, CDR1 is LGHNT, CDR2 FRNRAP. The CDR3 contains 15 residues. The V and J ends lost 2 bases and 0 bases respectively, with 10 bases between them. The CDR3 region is CASGLTANMNTEAFF. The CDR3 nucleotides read TGTGCTAGTGGTTTGACAGCCAACATGAACACTGAAGCTTTCTTT.

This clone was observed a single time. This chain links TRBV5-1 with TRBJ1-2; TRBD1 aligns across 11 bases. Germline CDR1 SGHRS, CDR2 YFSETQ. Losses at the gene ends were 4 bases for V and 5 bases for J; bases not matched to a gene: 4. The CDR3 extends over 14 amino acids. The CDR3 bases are TGCGCCAGCAGCCTCGGACAGGGGGCTTATGGCTACACCTTC. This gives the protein CASSLGQGAYGYTF.

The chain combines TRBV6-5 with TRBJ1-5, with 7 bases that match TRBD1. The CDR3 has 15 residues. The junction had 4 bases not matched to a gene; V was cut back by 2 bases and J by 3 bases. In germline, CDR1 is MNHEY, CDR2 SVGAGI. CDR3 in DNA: TGTGCCAGCAGTTACCGGACAGGATACAATCAGCCCCAGCATTTT. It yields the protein CASSYRTGYNQPQHF.

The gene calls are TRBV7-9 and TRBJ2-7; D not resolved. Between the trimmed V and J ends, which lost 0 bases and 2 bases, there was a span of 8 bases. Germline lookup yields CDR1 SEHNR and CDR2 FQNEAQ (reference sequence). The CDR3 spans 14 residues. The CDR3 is CASSLAQVTYEQYF. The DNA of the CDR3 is TGTGCCAGCAGCTTAGCTCAGGTTACCTACGAGCAGTACTTC.

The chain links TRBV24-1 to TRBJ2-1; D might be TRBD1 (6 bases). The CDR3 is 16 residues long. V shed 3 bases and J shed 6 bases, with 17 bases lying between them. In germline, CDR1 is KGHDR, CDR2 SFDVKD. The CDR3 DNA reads TGTGCCACCAGTGATAGGGGCCCAGGGGTTTCCAATGAGCAGTTCTTC. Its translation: CATSDRGPGVSNEQFF.

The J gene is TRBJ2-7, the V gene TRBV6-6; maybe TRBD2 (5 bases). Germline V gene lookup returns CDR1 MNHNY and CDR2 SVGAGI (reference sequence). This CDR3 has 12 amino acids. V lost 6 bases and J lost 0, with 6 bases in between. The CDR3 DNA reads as TGTGCCAGCAGCGGGATCTCCTACGAGCAGTACTTC. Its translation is CASSGISYEQYF.

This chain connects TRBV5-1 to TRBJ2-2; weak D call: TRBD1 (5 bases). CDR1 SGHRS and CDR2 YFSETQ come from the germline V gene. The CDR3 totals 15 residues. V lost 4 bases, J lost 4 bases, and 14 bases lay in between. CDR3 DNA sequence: TGCGCCAGCAGCGCACCCAGGGTCGGCACCGGGGAGCTGTTTTTT. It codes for CASSAPRVGTGELFF. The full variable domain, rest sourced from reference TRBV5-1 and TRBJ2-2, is KAGVTQTPRYLIKTRGQQVTLSCSPISGHRSVSWYQQTPGQGLQFLFEYFSETQRNKGNFPGRFSGRQFSNSRSEMNVSTLELGDSALYLCASSAPRVGTGELFFGEGSRLTVL.

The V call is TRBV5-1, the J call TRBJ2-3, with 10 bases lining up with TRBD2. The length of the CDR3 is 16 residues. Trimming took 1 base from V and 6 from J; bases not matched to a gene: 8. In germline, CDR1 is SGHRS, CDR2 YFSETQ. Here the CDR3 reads CASSLPSGRASDTQYF. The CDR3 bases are TGCGCCAGCAGCTTGCCGAGCGGGAGGGCCTCGGATACGCAGTATTTT.

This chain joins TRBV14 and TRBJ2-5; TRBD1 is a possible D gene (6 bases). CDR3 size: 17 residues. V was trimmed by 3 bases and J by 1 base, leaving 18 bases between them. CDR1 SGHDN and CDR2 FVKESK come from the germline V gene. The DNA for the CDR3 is TGTGCCAGCAGCCATTTGGGGGCTCTTCGATTCCAAGAGACCCAGTACTTC. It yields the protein CASSHLGALRFQETQYF.

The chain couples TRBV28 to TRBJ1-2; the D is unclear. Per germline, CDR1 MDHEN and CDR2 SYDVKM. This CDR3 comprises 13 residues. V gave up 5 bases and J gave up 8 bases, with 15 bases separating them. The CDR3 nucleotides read TGTGCCAGCAGTCGTCAAATGGTTGAGGGCTACACCTTC. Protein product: CASSRQMVEGYTF.